The 7 T cell receptor beta chains listed next were all sequenced from one sample in a study of CD8 T cells in ankylosing spondylitis. One entry per CDR3 protein, called by TCRdb with MiXCR from the 5' RACE reads. Here the sample spans roughly 240,000 distinct CDR3 sequences, under 35% being singletons. Input material: blood, either unsorted or a sorted T cell fraction (not recorded which). The receptors stem from a male donor with ankylosing spondylitis or in good health (not recorded which).

This clonotype showed up just a few times. V gene TRBV5-1 combines with J gene TRBJ1-2, with 8 bases matching TRBD1. CDR1 is SGHRS and CDR2 is YFSETQ in the germline V gene. The CDR3 extends over 16 amino acids. The V and J ends lost 3 bases and 2 bases, in that order; junction bases with no gene match: 9. The CDR3 spells CASSSTGAVLNYGYTF. DNA of the CDR3: TGCGCCAGCAGCTCGACAGGGGCCGTATTAAACTATGGCTACACCTTC.

This clonotype was seen ten or more times. This rearrangement joins TRBV12-3 or TRBV12-4 to TRBJ2-3; possibly TRBD2 for D (5 bases). The V end lost 1 base, the J end lost 0 bases, and 5 bases lay between the germline ends. This CDR3 comprises 14 residues. CDR3 bases: TGTGCCAGCAGTTTAGGGACTAGCACAGATACGCAGTATTTT. Its translation: CASSLGTSTDTQYF.

This clonotype was counted a few times. V usage is TRBV20-1 and J usage is TRBJ1-4, with no clear D. Between the trimmed V and J ends, which lost 0 bases and 6 bases, there was a span of 11 bases. The CDR3 is 14 residues long. Germline V gives CDR1 DFQATT, CDR2 SNEGSKA (reference sequence). The CDR3 DNA is TGCAGTGCTAGAGATTCGTCTCATGATGAAAAACTGTTTTTT. It yields the protein CSARDSSHDEKLFF.

CDR3 region: CASMWAGGYTF. CDR3 DNA sequence: TGTGCCAGCATGTGGGCGGGTGGCTACACCTTC. The V gene is TRBV6-1, the J gene TRBJ1-2, with D unresolved. Germline CDR1 and CDR2: MNHNS and SASEGT. The CDR3 loop spans 11 amino acids. V was clipped by 7 bases and J by 7 bases, with 10 bases between them.

The rearrangement joins TRBV7-9 to TRBJ2-7; perhaps TRBD2 as D (6 bases). The CDR3 has 14 amino acids. V was trimmed by 5 bases and J by 3 bases, leaving 14 bases between them. Looked up from germline, CDR1 is SEHNR and CDR2 is FQNEAQ (reference sequence). The CDR3 sequence: CASSRGTGNYEQYF. The CDR3 DNA is TGTGCCAGCAGCCGTGGGACTGGAAACTACGAGCAGTACTTC.

There are a few counts of this clonotype. V is TRBV29-1 and J is TRBJ2-1; 8 nucleotides align to TRBD1. V lost 5 bases and J lost 4; bases outside the gene matches: 4. Germline V gene lookup returns CDR1 SQVTM and CDR2 ANQGSEA. The length of the CDR3 is 13 residues. CDR3 DNA: TGCAGCGTTATGACAGGGGAATACAATGAGCAGTTCTTC. Translation gives CSVMTGEYNEQFF.

This clonotype was seen more than once but under ten times. An end of the junction does not agree with germline; a read error may underlie this. This chain connects TRBV5-1 to TRBJ2-7; possible D gene TRBD2, 6 bases. Germline V gene sequence: CDR1 SGHRS, CDR2 YFSETQ. This CDR3 is 14 amino acids long. CDR3 sequence reads: CASSLGRGSYEQYF. CDR3 coding DNA: TGTGCCAGCAGTTTGGGGCGGGGCTCCTACGAGCAGTACTTC.